Listed below are T cell receptor beta chains from one sample, sequenced in a study of blood T cell repertoires in COVID-19. Measured with immunoSEQ multiplex PCR; TCRdb has only the in-frame clones, and not every one. In the table there are about 360,000 clones, 70% to 90% of which are singletons. What was sequenced was PBMCs or T cells enriched from blood (not recorded which). The receptors were sampled from a man in his forties in a cohort exposed to, infected with or recovered from COVID-19 (not recorded which). Both conserved end residues are part of each CDR3. Only some rows state a clone size, as once, few, many or a class for expanded clones.

. TRBV2 CASSDTLAGSYNEQFF
. TRBV30 CAWSPGGHNEQFF
. TRBV3-1/TRBV3-2 CASSQGTGTGRIYSNQPQHF
few TRBV5-6 CASSLSTGTVYSNQPQHF
. TRBV6-5 CASSYGRGSEKLFF
. TRBV6-5 CASSLQDSNQPQHF
. TRBV28 CASSIRQGVFEAFF
few TRBV3-1/TRBV3-2 CAIYGQNGGYTF
. TRBV9 CASSVVGASGISGANVLTF
. TRBV30 CAWSLGGPQHGTQYF
. TRBV2 CASSDRTGAGPQHF
. TRBV24-1 CATSDTETGERGNEQFF
. TRBV19 CASTGTDYFGGYTF
. TRBV11-3 CASSSGLAGGSYEQYF
. TRBV24-1 CATSDPGRQGETQYF
. TRBV5-1 CASSSGTPMNTEAFF
. TRBV11-3 CASSTTSVNEQFF
. TRBV27 CASSLYGQKEGYTF
. TRBV3-1/TRBV3-2 CAARGSGGGNTIYF
. TRBV18 CASSHNRDTGEQYF
. TRBV5-1 CASSASGGTDTQYF
. TRBV6-5 CATRRKQGETQYF
. TRBV6-1 CASSEMGGGGTDTQYF
. TRBV5-1 CASSLAGTGVRSPLHF